This T cell receptor beta chain was sequenced during a study of T cell responses to AZD1222 COVID-19 vaccine. Study results and limitations: Clonal diversity was possibly underestimated, and the donors were mostly white British, with more females. AZD1222 recipients seropositive at baseline numbered only six or seven. Spike as a whole was targeted by vaccine-associated CD4 TCRs, dominant at 160-218 and 743-854. Within unmutated variant regions lay the reported targets of nearly half of spike-specific TCRs.

The germline V and J ends were trimmed by 3 bases and 8 bases, with 13 bases remaining between them. Germline V gene data show CDR1 as KGHSH and CDR2 as LQKENI. This CDR3 is 13 amino acids long. The repertoire was sequenced with immunoSEQ multiplex PCR; TCRdb's copy has only in-frame clones and lacks some. The table records about 130,000 clones, just over 90% of them present only once. A word on this clone: Its antigen remains unidentified.

The receptor was derived from an adult in good health. The chain carries TRBV18 and TRBJ1-2; no reliable D call. Material: peripheral blood, obtained on day 0 of AZD1222 vaccination. The DNA of the CDR3 is TGTGCCAGCTCACCGCAAGGGTCCAAGGGCTACACCTTC. It encodes CASSPQGSKGYTF.